This T cell receptor (beta chain) was identified in a study of T cell responses to AZD1222 COVID-19 vaccine. Study-level results: Baseline testing showed seropositivity in only six AZD1222 recipients.

Some clones are missing from TCRdb's copy, which holds only in-frame ones; the method was immunoSEQ multiplex PCR. The sample shows 150,000 to 200,000 clones, around nine tenths of them seen only once. The germline V gene has CDR1 MNHEY and CDR2 SVGAGI. The germline V and J ends were trimmed by 0 bases and 0 bases, with 9 bases remaining between them. CDR3 size: 15 residues. Remarks on this clone: Its target is unknown. At the DNA level, this CDR3 is encoded by other sequences in the same sample as well.

This specimen was peripheral blood, taken on day 0 of AZD1222 vaccination. The chain uses TRBV6-5 and TRBJ2-7; TRBD2 is a possible D gene (5 bases). This clonotype originated in an adult in good health. The CDR3 loop is CASSYSYGDSYEQYF. DNA of the CDR3: TGTGCCAGCAGTTACTCGTACGGGGACTCCTACGAGCAGTACTTC.